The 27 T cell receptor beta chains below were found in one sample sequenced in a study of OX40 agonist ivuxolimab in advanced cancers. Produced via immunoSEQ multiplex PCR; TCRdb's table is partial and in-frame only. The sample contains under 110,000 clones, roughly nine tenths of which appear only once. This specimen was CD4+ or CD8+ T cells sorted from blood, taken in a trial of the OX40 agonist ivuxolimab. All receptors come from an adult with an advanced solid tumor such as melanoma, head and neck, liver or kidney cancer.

CDR3 sequence (DNA): TGTGCCAGCAGCTCGCGAGGACAGGGGATTGAAAAACTGTTTTTT. Its translation: CASSSRGQGIEKLFF. The chain couples TRBV7-2 to TRBJ1-4; 9 positions match TRBD1. The CDR3 length is 15 residues. The trim removed 4 bases at V and 7 bases at J, leaving 7 bases unmatched. Germline assignment: CDR1 SGHTA and CDR2 FQGNSA.

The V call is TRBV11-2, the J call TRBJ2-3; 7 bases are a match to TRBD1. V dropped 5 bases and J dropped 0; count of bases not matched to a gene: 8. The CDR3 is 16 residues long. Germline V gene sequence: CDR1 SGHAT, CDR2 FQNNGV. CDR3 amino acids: CASSTGQLLSTDTQYF. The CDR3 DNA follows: TGTGCCAGCAGCACGGGACAGCTCCTTAGCACAGATACGCAGTATTTT.

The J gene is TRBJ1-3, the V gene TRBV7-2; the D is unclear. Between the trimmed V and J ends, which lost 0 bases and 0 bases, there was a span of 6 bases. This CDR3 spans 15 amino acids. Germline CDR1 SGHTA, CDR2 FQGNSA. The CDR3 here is CASSLAQYSGNTIYF. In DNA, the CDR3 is TGTGCCAGCAGCTTAGCACAGTACTCTGGAAACACCATATATTTT.

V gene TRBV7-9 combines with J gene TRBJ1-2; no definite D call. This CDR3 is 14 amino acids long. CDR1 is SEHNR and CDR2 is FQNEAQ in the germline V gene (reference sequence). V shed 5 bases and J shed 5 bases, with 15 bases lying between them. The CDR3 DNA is TGTGCCAGCAGCCCTAGACAAGAAGGGTATGGCTACACCTTC. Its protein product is CASSPRQEGYGYTF.

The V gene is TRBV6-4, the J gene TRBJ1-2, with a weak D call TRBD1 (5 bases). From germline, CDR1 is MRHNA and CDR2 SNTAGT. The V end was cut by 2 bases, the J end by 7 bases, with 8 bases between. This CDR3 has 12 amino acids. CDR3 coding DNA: TGTGCCAGCAGTGACGGCGGGGGTGGCTACACCTTC. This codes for CASSDGGGGYTF.

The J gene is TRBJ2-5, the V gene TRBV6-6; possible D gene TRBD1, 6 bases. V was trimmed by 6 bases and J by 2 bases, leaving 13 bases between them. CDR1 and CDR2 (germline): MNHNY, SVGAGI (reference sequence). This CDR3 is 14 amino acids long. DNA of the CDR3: TGTGCCAGCAGACCGGGACATCTACAAGAGACCCAGTACTTC. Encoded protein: CASRPGHLQETQYF.

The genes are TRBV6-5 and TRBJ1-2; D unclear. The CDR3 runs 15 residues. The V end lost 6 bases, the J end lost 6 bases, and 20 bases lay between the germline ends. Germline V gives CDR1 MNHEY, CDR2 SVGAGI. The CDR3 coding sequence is TGTGCCAGCAGCGAGGACGGAGGAAGTGGGGATGGCTACACCTTC. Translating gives CASSEDGGSGDGYTF.

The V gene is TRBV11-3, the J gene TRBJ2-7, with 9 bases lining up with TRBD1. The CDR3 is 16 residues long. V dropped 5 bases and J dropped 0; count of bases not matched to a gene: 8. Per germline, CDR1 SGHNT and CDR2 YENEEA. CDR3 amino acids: CASSKSGTGSSYEQYF. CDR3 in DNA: TGTGCCAGCAGCAAGTCCGGGACAGGGAGCTCCTACGAGCAGTACTTC.

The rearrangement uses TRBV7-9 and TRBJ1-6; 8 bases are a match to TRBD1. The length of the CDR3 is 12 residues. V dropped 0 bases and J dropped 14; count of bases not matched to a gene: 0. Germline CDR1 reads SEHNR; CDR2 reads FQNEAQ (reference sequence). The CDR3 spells CASSLAGQALHF. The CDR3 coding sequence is TGTGCCAGCAGCTTAGCGGGACAGGCCCTCCACTTT.

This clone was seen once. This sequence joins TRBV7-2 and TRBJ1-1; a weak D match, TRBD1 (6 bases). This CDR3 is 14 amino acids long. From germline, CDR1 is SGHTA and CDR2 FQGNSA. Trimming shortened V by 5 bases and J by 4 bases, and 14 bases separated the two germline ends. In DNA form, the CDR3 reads TGTGCCAGCAGCCCACAGGGAAGGGGCACTGAAGCTTTCTTT. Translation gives CASSPQGRGTEAFF.

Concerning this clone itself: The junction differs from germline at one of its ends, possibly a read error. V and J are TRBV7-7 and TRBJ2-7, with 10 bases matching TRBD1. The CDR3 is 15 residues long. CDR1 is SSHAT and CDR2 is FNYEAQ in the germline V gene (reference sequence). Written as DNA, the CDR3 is TGTGCTAGCAGCTTGGGACAGGGGAGCCCGTACGAGCAGTACTTC. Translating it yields CASSLGQGSPYEQYF.

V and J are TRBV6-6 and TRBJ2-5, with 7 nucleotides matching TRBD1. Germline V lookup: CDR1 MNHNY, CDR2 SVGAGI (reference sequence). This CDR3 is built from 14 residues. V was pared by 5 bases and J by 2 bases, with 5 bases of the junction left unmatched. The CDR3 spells CASSIGTEQETQYF. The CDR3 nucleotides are TGTGCCAGCAGTATCGGGACAGAGCAAGAGACCCAGTACTTC.

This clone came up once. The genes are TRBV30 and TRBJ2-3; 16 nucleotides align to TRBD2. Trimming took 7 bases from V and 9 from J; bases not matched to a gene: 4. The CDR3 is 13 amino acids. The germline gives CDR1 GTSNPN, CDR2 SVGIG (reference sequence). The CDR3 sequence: CASGLAGGYTQYF. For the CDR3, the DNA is TGTGCCTCGGGACTAGCGGGGGGGTACACGCAGTATTTT.

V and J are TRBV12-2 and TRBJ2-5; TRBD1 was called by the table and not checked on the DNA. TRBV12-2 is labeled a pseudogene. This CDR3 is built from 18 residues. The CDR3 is CASRLGGTGDFLKETQYF. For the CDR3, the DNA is TGTGCAAGTCGCTTAGGGGGGACAGGGGACTTTTTAAAAGAGACCCAGTACTTC.

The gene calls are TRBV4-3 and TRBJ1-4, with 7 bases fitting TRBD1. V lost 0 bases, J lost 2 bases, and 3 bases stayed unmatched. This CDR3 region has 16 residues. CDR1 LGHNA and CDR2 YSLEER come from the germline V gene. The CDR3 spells CASSQDLGGTNEKLFF. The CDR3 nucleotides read TGCGCCAGCAGCCAAGACCTAGGGGGCACTAATGAAAAACTGTTTTTT.

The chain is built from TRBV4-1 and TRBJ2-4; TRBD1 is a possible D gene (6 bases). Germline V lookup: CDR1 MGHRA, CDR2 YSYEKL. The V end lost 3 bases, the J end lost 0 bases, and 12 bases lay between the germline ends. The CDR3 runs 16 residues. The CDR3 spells CASSHVDSLAKNIQYF. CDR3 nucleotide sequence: TGCGCCAGCAGCCACGTGGACAGTTTAGCCAAAAACATTCAGTACTTC.

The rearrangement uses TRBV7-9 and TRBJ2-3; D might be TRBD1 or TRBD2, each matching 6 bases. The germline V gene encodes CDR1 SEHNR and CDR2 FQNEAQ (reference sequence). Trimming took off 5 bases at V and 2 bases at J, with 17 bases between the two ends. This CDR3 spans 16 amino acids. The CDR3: CASSEQGGRSTDTQYF. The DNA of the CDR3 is TGTGCCAGCAGCGAACAGGGAGGAAGGTCCACAGATACGCAGTATTTT.

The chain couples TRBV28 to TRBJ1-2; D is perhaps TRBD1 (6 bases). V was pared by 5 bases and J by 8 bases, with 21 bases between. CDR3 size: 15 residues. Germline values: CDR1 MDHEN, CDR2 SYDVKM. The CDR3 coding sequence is TGTGCCAGCAGTCGGGGGGGCAGCCAGATAGAGGGCTACACCTTC. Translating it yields CASSRGGSQIEGYTF.

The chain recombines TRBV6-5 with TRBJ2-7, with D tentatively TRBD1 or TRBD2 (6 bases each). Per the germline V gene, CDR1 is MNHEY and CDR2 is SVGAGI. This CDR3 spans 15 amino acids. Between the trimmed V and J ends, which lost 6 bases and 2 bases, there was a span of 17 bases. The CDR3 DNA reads TGTGCCAGCAGCCTTGGGTGGGGGGCACCCTACGAGCAGTACTTC. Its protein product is CASSLGWGAPYEQYF.

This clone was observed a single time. CDR3 loop: CASTLSTGQGYEQYF. CDR3 DNA sequence: TGTGCCAGCACCCTTTCGACGGGACAGGGCTACGAGCAGTACTTC. The chain joins TRBV11-2 to TRBJ2-7, with 9 bases lining up with TRBD1. Germline V gene data show CDR1 as SGHAT and CDR2 as FQNNGV. Trimming took 7 bases from V and 3 from J; bases not matched to a gene: 10. The CDR3 extends over 15 amino acids.

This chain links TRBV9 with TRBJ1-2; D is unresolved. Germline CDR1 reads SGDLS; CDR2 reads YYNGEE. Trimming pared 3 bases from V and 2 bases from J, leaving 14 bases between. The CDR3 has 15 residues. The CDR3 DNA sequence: TGTGCCAGCAGCGCCGGCGGAGCAACCAACTATGGCTACACCTTC. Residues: CASSAGGATNYGYTF.

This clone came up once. Written as DNA, the CDR3 is TGTGCCAGCAGTTACGCAGCGAGCGGTAGGGGTGAGCAGTTCTTC. Protein: CASSYAASGRGEQFF. The chain couples TRBV28 to TRBJ2-1; either TRBD1 or TRBD2 may fit D (5 bases each). The CDR3 loop spans 15 amino acids. From germline, CDR1 is MDHEN and CDR2 SYDVKM. Trimming shortened V by 4 bases and J by 9 bases, and 19 bases separated the two germline ends.

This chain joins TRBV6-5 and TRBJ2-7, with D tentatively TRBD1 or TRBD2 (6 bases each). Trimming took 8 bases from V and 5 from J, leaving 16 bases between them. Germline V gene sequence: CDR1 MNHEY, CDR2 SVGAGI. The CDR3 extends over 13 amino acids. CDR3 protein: CASRGDNTHEQYF. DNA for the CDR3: TGTGCCAGCCGCGGGGACAATACTCACGAGCAGTACTTC.

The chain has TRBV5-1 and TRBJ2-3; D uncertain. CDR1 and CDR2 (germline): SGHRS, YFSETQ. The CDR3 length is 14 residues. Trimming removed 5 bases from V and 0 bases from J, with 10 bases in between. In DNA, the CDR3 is TGCGCCAGCAGAAGGGCGGCTAGCACAGATACGCAGTATTTT. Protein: CASRRAASTDTQYF.

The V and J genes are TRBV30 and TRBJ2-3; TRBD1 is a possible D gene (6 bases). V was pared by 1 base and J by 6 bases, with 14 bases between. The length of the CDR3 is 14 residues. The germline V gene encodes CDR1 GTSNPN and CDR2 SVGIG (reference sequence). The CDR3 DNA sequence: TGTGCCTGGAGTGACCCAAGGGGGACCGATACGCAGTATTTT. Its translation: CAWSDPRGTDTQYF.

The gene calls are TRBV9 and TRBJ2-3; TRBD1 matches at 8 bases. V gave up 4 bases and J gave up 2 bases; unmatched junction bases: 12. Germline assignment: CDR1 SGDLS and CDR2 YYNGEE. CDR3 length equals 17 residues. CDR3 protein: CASSPTPGGSFTDTQYF. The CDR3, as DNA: TGTGCCAGCAGCCCGACCCCAGGGGGCAGTTTCACAGATACGCAGTATTTT.

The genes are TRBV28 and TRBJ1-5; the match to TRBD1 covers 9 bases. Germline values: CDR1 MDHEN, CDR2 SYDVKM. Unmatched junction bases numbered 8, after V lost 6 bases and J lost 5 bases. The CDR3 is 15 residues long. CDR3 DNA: TGTGCCAGCAGCTCCGGACAGGGGCTTGATCAGCCCCAGCATTTT. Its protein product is CASSSGQGLDQPQHF.